Listed below are T cell receptor beta chains from one sample, sequenced in a study of graft-versus-host responses after intestinal transplantation. The method was immunoSEQ multiplex PCR; TCRdb's version includes in-frame clones alone and lacks a portion of them. The sample includes roughly 13,000 clones, more than 25% of them seen just once. This material consisted of alloreactive CD8+ T cells from a mixed lymphocyte reaction culture, taken before intestinal transplant. The receptors stem from a human patient who received an intestinal transplant. CDR3s include the opening cysteine and the closing phenylalanine or tryptophan. Each record gives: J gene, D gene, clone size, V gene, CDR3 protein, CDR3 DNA. D genes are given only for firm matches. The size field is filled for only some rows; it gives once, few, many or a size class.

J gene: TRBJ2-7
D gene: TRBD2
clone size: .
V gene: TRBV5-4
CDR3 protein: CASSLALAEQYF
CDR3 DNA: TGTGCCAGCAGCTTGGCACTAGCGGAGCAGTACTTC

J gene: TRBJ1-2
D gene: .
clone size: few
V gene: TRBV5-4
CDR3 protein: CASSQEWSGIYGYTF
CDR3 DNA: TGTGCCAGCAGCCAAGAATGGTCAGGGATTTATGGCTACACCTTC

J gene: TRBJ2-7
D gene: TRBD2
clone size: few
V gene: TRBV6-4
CDR3 protein: CASSPGLAGASYEQYF
CDR3 DNA: TGTGCCAGCAGCCCGGGACTAGCGGGGGCCTCCTACGAGCAGTACTTC

J gene: TRBJ2-2
D gene: TRBD1
clone size: .
V gene: TRBV5-1
CDR3 protein: CASSLMGQVYTGELFF
CDR3 DNA: TGCGCCAGCAGCTTGATGGGACAGGTATACACCGGGGAGCTGTTTTTT

J gene: TRBJ2-1
D gene: .
clone size: medium-sized
V gene: TRBV6-4
CDR3 protein: CASSIGPYNEQFF
CDR3 DNA: TGTGCCAGCAGCATAGGACCTTACAATGAGCAGTTCTTC

J gene: TRBJ2-1
D gene: TRBD2
clone size: few
V gene: TRBV5-1
CDR3 protein: CASSLWGGRVHEQFF
CDR3 DNA: TGCGCCAGCAGCTTGTGGGGCGGGAGGGTCCATGAGCAGTTCTTC

J gene: TRBJ2-7
D gene: .
clone size: few
V gene: TRBV5-1
CDR3 protein: CASSLVPFTYEQYF
CDR3 DNA: TGCGCCAGCAGCTTGGTTCCATTTACCTACGAGCAGTACTTC

J gene: TRBJ2-1
D gene: .
clone size: few
V gene: TRBV27
CDR3 protein: CASSLGGYNEQFF
CDR3 DNA: TGTGCCAGCAGTTTAGGGGGGTACAATGAGCAGTTCTTC

J gene: TRBJ1-2
D gene: .
clone size: medium-sized
V gene: TRBV7-3
CDR3 protein: CASSPYPRTDGYTF
CDR3 DNA: TGTGCCAGCAGCCCCTACCCCCGGACAGATGGCTACACCTTC

J gene: TRBJ2-3
D gene: .
clone size: few
V gene: TRBV5-1
CDR3 protein: CASSPWDKGFPFTDTQYF
CDR3 DNA: TGCGCCAGCAGCCCTTGGGATAAGGGGTTCCCTTTCACAGATACGCAGTATTTT

J gene: TRBJ2-7
D gene: .
clone size: few
V gene: TRBV25-1
CDR3 protein: CASSEYTPYEQYF
CDR3 DNA: TGTGCCAGCAGTGAATACACGCCCTACGAGCAGTACTTC

J gene: TRBJ2-1
D gene: .
clone size: .
V gene: TRBV27
CDR3 protein: CASSLWGLSYNEQFF
CDR3 DNA: TGTGCCAGCAGTTTATGGGGGTTGAGCTACAATGAGCAGTTCTTC

J gene: TRBJ2-5
D gene: .
clone size: .
V gene: TRBV10-3
CDR3 protein: CAISERHPGHQETQYF
CDR3 DNA: TGTGCCATCAGTGAGAGACACCCAGGCCACCAAGAGACCCAGTACTTC

J gene: TRBJ2-5
D gene: TRBD2
clone size: .
V gene: TRBV9
CDR3 protein: CASSVGTSGGIQETQYF
CDR3 DNA: TGTGCCAGCAGCGTAGGGACTAGCGGAGGAATTCAAGAGACCCAGTACTTC

J gene: TRBJ2-1
D gene: TRBD2
clone size: few
V gene: TRBV7-9
CDR3 protein: CASNFQRGYNEQFF
CDR3 DNA: TGTGCCAGCAACTTCCAGCGGGGGTACAATGAGCAGTTCTTC

J gene: TRBJ2-4
D gene: .
clone size: .
V gene: TRBV7-9
CDR3 protein: CASSLVAGLAKNIQYF
CDR3 DNA: TGTGCCAGCAGCTTAGTTGCGGGGCTAGCCAAAAACATTCAGTACTTC

J gene: TRBJ2-7
D gene: .
clone size: .
V gene: TRBV6-1
CDR3 protein: CARGVPGQIHYEQYF
CDR3 DNA: TGTGCCAGAGGGGTACCAGGACAGATACACTACGAGCAGTACTTC

J gene: TRBJ1-4
D gene: .
clone size: .
V gene: TRBV12-1
CDR3 protein: CASSAYFRGTNEKLFF
CDR3 DNA: TGTGCCAGCAGCGCCTACTTCAGGGGTACTAATGAAAAACTGTTTTTT

J gene: TRBJ2-1
D gene: TRBD1
clone size: .
V gene: TRBV6-5
CDR3 protein: CASSYPDREVVNEQFF
CDR3 DNA: TGTGCCAGCAGTTACCCCGACAGGGAAGTAGTCAATGAGCAGTTCTTC

J gene: TRBJ1-5
D gene: .
clone size: many
V gene: TRBV6-1
CDR3 protein: CASSGAGGVGNQPQHF
CDR3 DNA: TGTGCCAGCAGTGGAGCCGGGGGGGTGGGCAATCAGCCCCAGCATTTT

J gene: TRBJ2-1
D gene: .
clone size: few
V gene: TRBV12-5
CDR3 protein: CASGFDRRGDNEQFF
CDR3 DNA: TGTGCTAGTGGTTTCGACAGGAGGGGGGACAATGAGCAGTTCTTC

J gene: TRBJ1-2
D gene: .
clone size: .
V gene: TRBV20-1
CDR3 protein: CSWPWSYGYTF
CDR3 DNA: TGCAGTTGGCCGTGGTCCTATGGCTACACCTTC

J gene: TRBJ1-2
D gene: .
clone size: .
V gene: TRBV5-6
CDR3 protein: CASSLLRAASWDFWIGYTF
CDR3 DNA: TGTGCCAGCAGCTTGCTAAGGGCTGCCAGCTGGGATTTCTGGATTGGCTACACCTTC

J gene: TRBJ1-1
D gene: .
clone size: .
V gene: TRBV11-2
CDR3 protein: CASSLDVAGRRDTEAFF
CDR3 DNA: TGTGCCAGCAGCTTAGATGTGGCGGGACGGAGAGACACTGAAGCTTTCTTT

J gene: TRBJ1-1
D gene: .
clone size: .
V gene: TRBV5-1
CDR3 protein: CASRSSPVGMNTEAFF
CDR3 DNA: TGCGCCAGCAGGAGCAGCCCCGTGGGGATGAACACTGAAGCTTTCTTT

J gene: TRBJ2-1
D gene: TRBD2
clone size: .
V gene: TRBV4-2
CDR3 protein: CASSGASGRANLYNEQFF
CDR3 DNA: TGTGCCAGCAGCGGTGCTAGCGGGAGGGCCAACCTCTACAATGAGCAGTTCTTC

J gene: TRBJ2-7
D gene: TRBD2
clone size: .
V gene: TRBV7-3
CDR3 protein: CASSISGGAGEQYF
CDR3 DNA: TGTGCCAGCAGCATCAGCGGGGGAGCCGGCGAGCAGTACTTC

J gene: TRBJ2-7
D gene: TRBD1
clone size: .
V gene: TRBV19
CDR3 protein: CASAGTGGYEQYF
CDR3 DNA: TGTGCCAGCGCCGGGACAGGAGGCTACGAGCAGTACTTC

J gene: TRBJ2-1
D gene: .
clone size: few
V gene: TRBV1
CDR3 protein: CASSQDRNEQFF
CDR3 DNA: TGCGCCAGCAGCCAAGATAGGAATGAGCAGTTCTTC

J gene: TRBJ2-7
D gene: .
clone size: .
V gene: TRBV27
CDR3 protein: CASSLRVRGYEQYF
CDR3 DNA: TGTGCCAGCAGTTTAAGAGTGAGGGGCTACGAGCAGTACTTC

J gene: TRBJ1-1
D gene: .
clone size: few
V gene: TRBV6-6
CDR3 protein: CASSYFTGWGTEAFF
CDR3 DNA: TGTGCCAGCAGTTACTTTACAGGGTGGGGCACTGAAGCTTTCTTT

J gene: TRBJ2-5
D gene: .
clone size: .
V gene: TRBV7-9
CDR3 protein: CASSLAPGAETQYF
CDR3 DNA: TGTGCCAGCAGCTTAGCGCCGGGGGCAGAGACCCAGTACTTC

J gene: TRBJ1-1
D gene: .
clone size: .
V gene: TRBV6-5
CDR3 protein: CASREVGGNTEAFF
CDR3 DNA: TGTGCCAGCAGGGAAGTGGGGGGGAACACTGAAGCTTTCTTT

J gene: TRBJ2-7
D gene: TRBD1
clone size: .
V gene: TRBV5-4
CDR3 protein: CASSLHGTGGYEQYF
CDR3 DNA: TGTGCCAGCAGCCTGCATGGGACAGGGGGCTACGAGCAGTACTTC

J gene: TRBJ2-7
D gene: .
clone size: .
V gene: TRBV4-1
CDR3 protein: CASSQVLRLYEQYF
CDR3 DNA: TGCGCCAGCAGCCAAGTCCTCAGGCTCTACGAGCAGTACTTC

J gene: TRBJ2-7
D gene: .
clone size: few
V gene: TRBV6-5
CDR3 protein: CASRNSLEQYF
CDR3 DNA: TGTGCCAGCAGAAACAGTCTCGAGCAGTACTTC

J gene: TRBJ2-2
D gene: .
clone size: .
V gene: TRBV6-6
CDR3 protein: CASSGGLNTGELFF
CDR3 DNA: TGTGCCAGCAGTGGCGGACTCAACACCGGGGAGCTGTTTTTT